Shown below are 10 T cell receptor beta chains from a single sample sequenced in a study of Ad26.COV2.S vaccination and SARS-CoV-2 variants (dated by TCRdb to the early 2020s). In the paper's terms, the treatment or condition label means: 19 received Ad26.COV2.S at low or high dose, single or two shots; a few received placebo; per-sample allocation not given. Repertoires of vaccine and placebo recipients were sequenced from samples taken on day 63 after the first injection. To prepare the library, the immunoSEQ multiplex PCR assay was applied. TCRdb took this table from immuneACCESS and kept in-frame rearrangements with V and J called. Such tables lack part of the clones; where checked against another copy, unresolved V genes explain under half of the gap, and the rest is unexplained. The sample table contains 300,000 to 400,000 clones; only one count was recorded for approximately 86% of them. Approximately 12% of the sample lies in the top ten.

The sequenced sample was peripheral blood, obtained in a trial of Ad26.COV2.S vaccine versus placebo. The receptors here all came from a person between 18 and 65 years old who received the Ad26.COV2.S COVID-19 vaccine or a placebo.

This clone was seen only a few times. This chain connects TRBV14 to TRBJ2-2; TRBD2 aligns across 7 bases. V trimming: 3 bases; J trimming: 1 base; junction bases outside the gene matches: 5. The CDR3 spans 16 residues. Per the germline V gene, CDR1 is SGHDN and CDR2 is FVKESK. CDR3 sequence: CASSQYGRVNTGELFF. CDR3 nucleotides: TGTGCCAGCAGCCAGTATGGGAGGGTGAACACCGGGGAGCTGTTTTTT.

V gene TRBV29-1 combines with J gene TRBJ2-5; the match to TRBD1 covers 11 bases. Germline loops: CDR1 SQVTM, CDR2 ANQGSEA. V lost 6 bases and J lost 5; bases outside the gene matches: 8. The length of the CDR3 is 14 residues. This CDR3 is CSVAVGTGGETQYF. The CDR3 DNA sequence: TGCAGCGTCGCAGTGGGGACAGGGGGGGAGACCCAGTACTTC.

The chain is built from TRBV11-1 and TRBJ1-2; 7 nucleotides agree with TRBD1. The CDR3 runs to 13 residues. V lost 5 bases to trimming and J lost 5 bases; unmatched junction nucleotides: 5. Germline-derived CDR1 and CDR2 are SGHAT and FQDESV (reference sequence). The CDR3 DNA reads as TGTGCCAGCAGCCAAACACAGGGGTATGGCTACACCTTC. Amino acids: CASSQTQGYGYTF. Full variable domain (outside the CDR3, taken from reference TRBV11-1 and TRBJ1-2): EAEVAQSPRYKITEKSQAVAFWCDPISGHATLYWYRQILGQGPELLVQFQDESVVDDSQLPKDRFSAERLKGVDSTLKIQPAELGDSAMYLCASSQTQGYGYTFGSGTRLTVV.

V is TRBV5-1 and J is TRBJ2-7, with D perhaps TRBD1 (6 bases). Deletions cut 2 bases from V and 6 bases from J, with 27 bases between. CDR1 and CDR2 (germline): SGHRS, YFSETQ. This CDR3 contains 18 residues. The CDR3 loop is CASSFQPFGAGAGGEQYF. The CDR3 bases are TGCGCCAGCAGCTTCCAGCCTTTTGGGGCAGGGGCCGGTGGCGAGCAGTACTTC. Supplemented by reference TRBV5-1 and TRBJ2-7, the full variable domain reads KAGVTQTPRYLIKTRGQQVTLSCSPISGHRSVSWYQQTPGQGLQFLFEYFSETQRNKGNFPGRFSGRQFSNSRSEMNVSTLELGDSALYLCASSFQPFGAGAGGEQYFGPGTRLTVT.

The chain uses TRBV7-9 and TRBJ2-5; D is undetermined. Germline V gene data show CDR1 as SEHNR and CDR2 as FQNEAQ (reference sequence). V lost 5 bases to trimming and J lost 4 bases, with 8 bases between them. The CDR3 runs to 12 residues. The CDR3 DNA follows: TGTGCCAGCAGCCCATACGGAGAGACCCAGTACTTC. Translation gives CASSPYGETQYF.

The chain recombines TRBV3-1 (or the pseudogene TRBV3-2) with TRBJ1-1, with D perhaps TRBD1 (5 bases). Germline-derived CDR1 and CDR2 are LGHDT and YNNKEL (reference sequence). V lost 4 bases, J lost 0 bases, and 6 bases lay in between. CDR3 length: 13 amino acids. The CDR3 DNA sequence: TGTGCCAGCAGCCTGACAGTGAACACTGAAGCTTTCTTT. Its protein is CASSLTVNTEAFF.

This clone has a single count. CDR3 amino acids: CASSRGTETYEQYF. DNA of the CDR3: TGTGCCAGCAGTCGGGGGACGGAAACCTACGAGCAGTACTTC. V gene TRBV6-2 or TRBV6-3 combines with J gene TRBJ2-7, with D perhaps TRBD2 (6 bases). Per the germline V gene, CDR1 is MNHEY and CDR2 is SVGEGT. CDR3 size: 14 residues. Trimming took off 5 bases at V and 2 bases at J, with 13 bases between the two ends.

This chain joins TRBV2 and TRBJ2-7; weak D call: TRBD2 (5 bases). The V and J ends lost 2 bases and 6 bases respectively, with 11 bases between them. Germline V lookup: CDR1 SNHLY, CDR2 FYNNEI. The CDR3 loop spans 13 amino acids. The CDR3 is CASSEQRVGEQYF. As DNA, the CDR3 is TGTGCCAGCAGTGAACAGAGGGTTGGCGAGCAGTACTTC.

This chain connects TRBV12-3 or TRBV12-4 to TRBJ1-2; no reliable D call. Trimming removed 4 bases from V and 5 bases from J, with 11 bases in between. The CDR3 covers 13 residues. The CDR3 is CASSSTLSYGYTF. The CDR3 coding sequence is TGTGCCAGCAGTTCCACCCTTAGTTATGGCTACACCTTC.

This clone was detected many times. This chain joins TRBV27 and TRBJ2-7; D not certain. From germline, CDR1 is MNHEY and CDR2 SMNVEV (reference sequence). CDR3 length equals 14 residues. V was cut by 3 bases and J by 0 bases, with 9 bases left in between. The CDR3: CASSFAGSSYEQYF. The CDR3 nucleotides are TGTGCCAGCAGTTTTGCAGGCAGCTCCTACGAGCAGTACTTC.